This is a list of T cell receptor beta chains from one sample in a study of T cells in Graves' hyperthyroidism and ophthalmopathy. TCRdb reanalysed the multiplex PCR reads using MiXCR and keeps one entry per CDR3 protein. The data show roughly 740,000 distinct CDR3 sequences, roughly 17% seen once. The sequencing sample was made of blood. The source of these receptors is a man younger than 35 with Graves' hyperthyroidism. Both conserved end residues are part of each CDR3. The D gene is left open where the match is weak. Where a row states a size, it is once, few, many or the class of an expanded clone; other rows omit it.

D gene: NA; V gene: TRBV12-3/TRBV12-4; J gene: TRBJ2-7; clone size: many; CDR3 protein: CASSRAERSLYEQYF; CDR3 DNA: TGTGCCAGCAGTCGAGCCGAGCGTTCCCTCTACGAGCAGTACTTC
D gene: NA; V gene: TRBV5-1; J gene: TRBJ1-2; clone size: many; CDR3 protein: CASSSTRYGYTF; CDR3 DNA: TGCGCCAGCAGCTCCACAAGATATGGCTACACCTTC
D gene: NA; V gene: TRBV28; J gene: TRBJ1-5; clone size: many; CDR3 protein: CASSTPGRSGVQPQHF; CDR3 DNA: TGTGCCAGCAGTACGCCAGGGAGGTCAGGCGTTCAGCCCCAGCATTTT
D gene: NA; V gene: TRBV6-1; J gene: TRBJ2-3; clone size: many; CDR3 protein: CASSLRTGASTDTQYF; CDR3 DNA: TGTGCCAGCAGCCTTCGAACGGGGGCTAGCACAGATACGCAGTATTTT
D gene: NA; V gene: TRBV28; J gene: TRBJ2-5; clone size: many; CDR3 protein: CASSLEWDAETQYF; CDR3 DNA: TGTGCCAGCAGTTTGGAGTGGGACGCGGAGACCCAGTACTTC
D gene: TRBD1; V gene: TRBV19; J gene: TRBJ1-1; clone size: few; CDR3 protein: CASRGQGGNTEAFF; CDR3 DNA: TGTGCCAGTAGGGGACAGGGAGGGAACACTGAAGCTTTCTTT
D gene: TRBD1; V gene: TRBV5-8; J gene: TRBJ2-1; clone size: few; CDR3 protein: CASSPGTGGSYNEQFF; CDR3 DNA: TGTGCCAGCAGCCCCGGGACAGGGGGCTCCTACAATGAGCAGTTCTTC
D gene: TRBD2; V gene: TRBV28; J gene: TRBJ2-3; clone size: many; CDR3 protein: CASTAAGRPTDTQYF; CDR3 DNA: TGTGCCAGCACAGCCGCCGGGAGGCCTACAGATACGCAGTATTTT
D gene: NA; V gene: TRBV14; J gene: TRBJ2-5; clone size: NA; CDR3 protein: CASSLRGGRESQYF; CDR3 DNA: TGTGCCAGCAGCCTCCGAGGGGGACGAGAGAGCCAGTACTTC
D gene: NA; V gene: TRBV11-2; J gene: TRBJ2-2; clone size: NA; CDR3 protein: CASGTGTANTGELFF; CDR3 DNA: TGTGCCAGCGGGACCGGGACTGCGAACACCGGGGAGCTGTTTTTT
D gene: TRBD1; V gene: TRBV29-1; J gene: TRBJ1-2; clone size: NA; CDR3 protein: CSVEGQGGGYTF; CDR3 DNA: TGCAGCGTTGAGGGACAGGGTGGAGGCTACACCTTC
D gene: NA; V gene: TRBV6-1; J gene: TRBJ1-5; clone size: few; CDR3 protein: CASSPDRLIDQPQHF; CDR3 DNA: TGTGCCAGCAGCCCCGATCGTCTAATTGATCAGCCCCAGCATTTT
D gene: TRBD2; V gene: TRBV24-1; J gene: TRBJ2-7; clone size: NA; CDR3 protein: CATSDATTSGPPYEQYF; CDR3 DNA: TGTGCCACCAGTGATGCCACAACTAGCGGGCCGCCCTACGAGCAGTACTTC
D gene: NA; V gene: TRBV7-2; J gene: TRBJ2-3; clone size: many; CDR3 protein: CASSLGGRRDTQYF; CDR3 DNA: TGTGCCAGCAGCTTGGGGGGGCGCAGAGATACGCAGTATTTT
D gene: NA; V gene: TRBV24-1; J gene: TRBJ1-5; clone size: NA; CDR3 protein: CATSTGNQPQHF; CDR3 DNA: TGTGCCACCAGTACGGGGAATCAGCCCCAGCATTTT
D gene: NA; V gene: TRBV19; J gene: TRBJ2-2; clone size: NA; CDR3 protein: CAKKRGQDTGELFF; CDR3 DNA: TGTGCCAAGAAGCGGGGACAGGATACCGGGGAGCTGTTTTTT
D gene: NA; V gene: TRBV27; J gene: TRBJ1-5; clone size: many; CDR3 protein: CASSSQGGNQPQHF; CDR3 DNA: TGTGCCAGCAGCTCACAGGGCGGCAATCAGCCCCAGCATTTT
D gene: NA; V gene: TRBV3-1; J gene: TRBJ2-7; clone size: many; CDR3 protein: CASSQGTVKQYF; CDR3 DNA: TGTGCCAGCAGCCAGGGGACCGTCAAGCAGTACTTC
D gene: NA; V gene: TRBV29-1; J gene: TRBJ2-7; clone size: few; CDR3 protein: CSVYNRAPDEQYF; CDR3 DNA: TGCAGCGTTTATAACAGGGCCCCAGACGAGCAGTACTTC
D gene: NA; V gene: TRBV10-3; J gene: TRBJ2-1; clone size: NA; CDR3 protein: CAISDVTRIEQFF; CDR3 DNA: TGTGCCATCAGTGACGTTACTAGAATCGAGCAGTTCTTC
D gene: NA; V gene: TRBV30; J gene: TRBJ1-1; clone size: NA; CDR3 protein: CAWKSGPNTEAFF; CDR3 DNA: TGTGCCTGGAAGTCAGGGCCGAACACTGAAGCTTTCTTT